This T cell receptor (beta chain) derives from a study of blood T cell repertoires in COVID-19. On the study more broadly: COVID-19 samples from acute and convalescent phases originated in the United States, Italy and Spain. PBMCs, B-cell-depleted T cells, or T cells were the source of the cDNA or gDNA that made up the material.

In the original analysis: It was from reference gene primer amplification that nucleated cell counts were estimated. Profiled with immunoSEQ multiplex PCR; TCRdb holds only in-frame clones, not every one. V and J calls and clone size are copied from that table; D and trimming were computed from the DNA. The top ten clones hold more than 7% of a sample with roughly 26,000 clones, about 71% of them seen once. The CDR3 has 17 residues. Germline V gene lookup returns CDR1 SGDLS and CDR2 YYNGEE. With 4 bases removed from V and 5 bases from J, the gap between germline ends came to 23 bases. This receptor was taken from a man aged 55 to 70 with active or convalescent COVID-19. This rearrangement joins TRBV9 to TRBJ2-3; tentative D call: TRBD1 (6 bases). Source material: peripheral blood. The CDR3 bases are TGTGCCAGCAGCACCCCTCCGGACAGTTATTATATAGATACGCAGTATTTT. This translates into CASSTPPDSYYIDTQYF.